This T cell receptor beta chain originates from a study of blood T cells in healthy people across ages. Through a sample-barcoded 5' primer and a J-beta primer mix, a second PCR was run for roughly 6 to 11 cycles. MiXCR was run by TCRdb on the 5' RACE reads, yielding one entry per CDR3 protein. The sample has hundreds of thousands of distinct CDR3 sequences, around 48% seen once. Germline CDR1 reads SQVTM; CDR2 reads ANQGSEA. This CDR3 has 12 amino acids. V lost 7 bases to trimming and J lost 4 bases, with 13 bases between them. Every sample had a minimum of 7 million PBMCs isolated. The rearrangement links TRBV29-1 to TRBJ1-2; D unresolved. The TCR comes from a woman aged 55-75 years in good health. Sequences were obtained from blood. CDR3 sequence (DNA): TGCAGCGGGACGGAGGGTTCCTATGGCTACACCTTC. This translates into CSGTEGSYGYTF. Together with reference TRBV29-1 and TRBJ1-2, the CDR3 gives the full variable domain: SAVISQKPSRDICQRGTSLTIQCQVDSQVTMMFWYRQQPGQSLTLIATANQGSEATYESGFVIDKFPISRPNLTFSTLTVSNMSPEDSSIYLCSGTEGSYGYTFGSGTRLTVV.